The rows below give T cell receptor beta chains drawn from one sample of a study of blood T cell repertoires in COVID-19. Clones were read by immunoSEQ multiplex PCR, and TCRdb kept only the in-frame ones, dropping some. The sample carries about 200,000 clones, about 88% recorded once. Sequences were obtained from peripheral blood. These receptor sequences come from a woman between 40 and 55 years old who had recovered from COVID-19. Both conserved end residues are part of each CDR3. D genes are given only for firm matches. Size values are once, few and many counts, or a class for expanded clones, and some rows have none.

d_call	clone_size	v_call	j_call	cdr3_aa	cdr3_nt
-	-	TRBV5-8	TRBJ1-1	CASSFGGALNTEAFF	TGTGCCAGCAGCTTTGGGGGCGCCCTGAACACTGAAGCTTTCTTT
TRBD2	-	TRBV14	TRBJ2-1	CASSPNSGESYNEQFF	TGTGCCAGCAGCCCTAATAGCGGGGAGAGTTACAATGAGCAGTTCTTC
-	-	TRBV11-1	TRBJ2-1	CASSNVAEGLRDEQFF	TGTGCCAGCAGCAACGTAGCGGAGGGCCTAAGGGATGAGCAGTTCTTC
TRBD1	-	TRBV19	TRBJ2-2	CASTTGQGASGELFF	TGTGCCAGTACTACCGGACAGGGGGCGTCCGGGGAGCTGTTTTTT
-	-	TRBV12-3/TRBV12-4	TRBJ1-1	CASSGRGAFF	TGTGCCAGCAGTGGTCGCGGGGCTTTCTTT
-	-	TRBV2	TRBJ2-7	CASLPLQGNEQYF	TGTGCCAGCTTACCATTACAGGGTAACGAGCAGTACTTC
-	once	TRBV18	TRBJ1-1	CASSPPPGENTEAFF	TGTGCCAGCTCACCACCCCCCGGAGAGAACACTGAAGCTTTCTTT
TRBD2	-	TRBV19	TRBJ2-1	CASSIGARLAGVNNEQFF	TGTGCCAGTAGTATAGGGGCCCGACTAGCGGGAGTTAACAATGAGCAGTTCTTC
TRBD1	few	TRBV3-1/TRBV3-2	TRBJ1-4	CASSRGQELFF	TGTGCCAGCAGCCGAGGACAGGAACTGTTTTTT
TRBD2	-	TRBV6-5	TRBJ2-2	CASSPAKTSAGELFF	TGTGCCAGCAGCCCAGCTAAGACTAGCGCCGGGGAGCTGTTTTTT
TRBD2	-	TRBV9	TRBJ2-1	CASSVVLAGGANEQFF	TGTGCCAGCAGCGTAGTTCTAGCGGGAGGAGCCAATGAGCAGTTCTTC
TRBD2	once	TRBV13	TRBJ2-1	CASRMGLAADEQFF	TGTGCCAGCAGAATGGGACTAGCCGCCGATGAGCAGTTCTTC
TRBD1	-	TRBV4-2	TRBJ2-7	CASSFGQGATYEQYF	TGTGCCAGCAGTTTCGGACAGGGGGCCACCTACGAGCAGTACTTC
TRBD1	-	TRBV5-1	TRBJ2-2	CASSLTGTGDIGELFF	TGCGCCAGCAGCCTGACAGGGACAGGGGACATCGGGGAGCTGTTTTTT
TRBD1	-	TRBV11-3	TRBJ2-2	CASSLEDRVNTGELFF	TGTGCCAGCAGCTTAGAGGACAGGGTGAACACCGGGGAGCTGTTTTTT
-	-	TRBV7-3	TRBJ2-1	CASSLDGSSYNEQFF	TGTGCCAGCAGCTTAGACGGGAGCTCCTACAATGAGCAGTTCTTC
TRBD1	-	TRBV6-2/TRBV6-3	TRBJ2-6	CASSGPGTGTGANVLTF	TGTGCCAGCAGTGGTCCCGGGACAGGGACCGGGGCCAACGTCCTGACTTTC
-	-	TRBV6-2/TRBV6-3	TRBJ2-1	CASSRGQYNEQFF	TGTGCCAGCAGCAGGGGACAATACAATGAGCAGTTCTTC
-	-	TRBV6-5	TRBJ1-4	CASSTGTSEKLFF	TGTGCCAGCAGCACCGGGACAAGTGAAAAACTGTTTTTT
-	-	TRBV7-2	TRBJ1-2	CASSSPQTVYNGYTF	TGTGCCAGCAGCTCTCCCCAAACAGTGTATAACGGCTACACCTTC
TRBD1	-	TRBV14	TRBJ1-5	CASSLRDSNSNQPQHF	TGTGCCAGCAGCTTAAGGGACAGCAATAGCAATCAGCCCCAGCATTTT
-	-	TRBV28	TRBJ1-5	CASSFPGGVNQPQHF	TGTGCCAGCAGTTTTCCGGGGGGGGTCAATCAGCCCCAGCATTTT
-	few	TRBV4-1	TRBJ2-2	CASSQTRDTLTSELFF	TGCGCCAGCAGCCAGACACGGGACACTTTGACCTCGGAGCTGTTTTTT
TRBD1	-	TRBV28	TRBJ1-2	CASRGGTVYGYTF	TGTGCCAGCAGGGGCGGGACAGTCTATGGCTACACCTTC
-	-	TRBV11-2	TRBJ2-5	CASSLVVAAKETQYF	TGTGCCAGCAGCTTAGTCGTTGCGGCGAAAGAGACCCAGTACTTC
TRBD2	few	TRBV28	TRBJ2-5	CASNPGVREGRETQYF	TGTGCCAGCAACCCCGGAGTTCGGGAGGGCCGAGAGACCCAGTACTTC
-	-	TRBV7-6	TRBJ1-3	CASSPGNTIYF	TGTGCCAGCAGCCCGGGAAACACCATATATTTT
TRBD1	-	TRBV6-2/TRBV6-3	TRBJ2-1	CASSPGTARDEQFF	TGTGCCAGCAGCCCCGGGACAGCTCGGGATGAGCAGTTCTTC
-	-	TRBV21-1	TRBJ2-7	CASREIPSGSQLLYYEQYF	TGTGCCAGCAGGGAGATCCCGAGCGGGAGCCAATTATTGTACTACGAGCAGTACTTC
-	-	TRBV2	TRBJ1-5	CASSEQGRNQPQHF	TGTGCCAGCAGTGAGCAGGGCCGCAATCAGCCCCAGCATTTT
TRBD1	-	TRBV3-1/TRBV3-2	TRBJ1-1	CASSSRDRGNEAFF	TGTGCCAGCAGCTCCCGGGACAGGGGTAATGAAGCTTTCTTT
TRBD1	-	TRBV2	TRBJ1-6	CASSDGQGISPLHF	TGTGCCAGCAGCGACGGACAGGGGATTTCACCCCTCCACTTT
TRBD2	-	TRBV7-9	TRBJ2-3	CASSQTSGRAGGTDTQYF	TGTGCCAGCAGCCAAACTAGCGGGAGGGCCGGAGGCACAGATACGCAGTATTTT
TRBD2	-	TRBV11-3	TRBJ2-5	CASSGAGRQETQYF	TGTGCCAGCAGCGGAGCCGGGAGGCAAGAGACCCAGTACTTC
-	-	TRBV7-2	TRBJ1-2	CASSLGPGGYTF	TGTGCCAGCAGCTTAGGACCGGGTGGCTACACCTTC
-	-	TRBV21-1	TRBJ2-3	CASNTLGKSRPWVRTDTQYF	TGTGCCAGCAACACCCTCGGGAAGTCGCGGCCATGGGTTCGCACAGATACGCAGTATTTT